Following are 21 T cell receptor beta chains from one sample sequenced in a study of T cells expressing NK-cell markers. TCRdb re-called the 5' RACE reads; every CDR3 protein appears as one record, without DNA. The sample has 150,000 to 160,000 distinct CDR3 sequences. Sequencing was performed on blood T cells: a sorted CD56 or NKG2C T cell subset, CD4+ or CD8+ T cells, or bulk PBMC T cells (not recorded which). Every receptor here comes from a woman between 50 and 59 years old in good health.

The rearrangement joins TRBV20-1 to TRBJ2-1; TCRdb picks TRBD2, but there is no DNA to check that call. The CDR3 covers 15 residues. Germline V gene data show CDR1 as DFQATT and CDR2 as SNEGSKA (reference sequence). CDR3 sequence reads: CSASETSGGLNEQFF.

This rearrangement joins TRBV7-2 to TRBJ1-3; TCRdb calls TRBD1, which cannot be checked without DNA. The CDR3 runs 17 residues. The germline CDR1 and CDR2 sequences are SGHTA and FQGNSA. The CDR3 sequence is CASSSLDRTISGNTIYF.

The CDR3 is CASSHHEGGTEAFF. The chain employs TRBV3-1 and TRBJ1-1. This CDR3 has 14 amino acids. Germline CDR1 is LGHDT and CDR2 is YNNKEL (reference sequence).

V and J are TRBV12-3 or TRBV12-4 and TRBJ1-1. The CDR3 contains 12 residues. The CDR3 spells CASSEMNTEAFF.

This chain uses TRBV7-8 with TRBJ2-7; TCRdb calls TRBD1, which cannot be checked without DNA. This CDR3 has 14 residues. The germline CDR1 and CDR2 sequences are SGHVS and FQNEAQ. CDR3 amino acids: CASSPGQGDYEQYF.

The chain carries TRBV18 and TRBJ2-7; the TCRdb call, TRBD2, lacks DNA for checking. The germline CDR1 and CDR2 sequences are KGHSH and LQKENI. CDR3 length: 14 amino acids. CDR3 amino acids: CASSPENIREEQYF.

The chain recombines TRBV12-3 or TRBV12-4 with TRBJ2-1; TCRdb names TRBD2, which stays unverified in the absence of DNA. The CDR3 contains 13 residues. CDR3 region: CASRVSGRGEQFF.

The chain joins TRBV20-1 to TRBJ2-1. Per germline, CDR1 DFQATT and CDR2 SNEGSKA (reference sequence). This CDR3 has 16 amino acids. CDR3 sequence: CSARDLSSSSYNEQFF.

This chain joins TRBV15 and TRBJ2-7; TCRdb indicates TRBD1, and absent DNA this call remains unverified. Germline assignment: CDR1 LNHNV and CDR2 YYDKDF (reference sequence). The CDR3 is 14 amino acids. CDR3 region: CATRAGQGVDEQYF.

The J gene is TRBJ2-5, the V gene TRBV29-1; TCRdb's D call, TRBD2, is unchecked because there is no DNA. The CDR3 covers 12 residues. The germline CDR1 and CDR2 sequences are SQVTM and ANQGSEA. CDR3 sequence reads: CSVAGAEETQYF.

The chain is built from TRBV27 and TRBJ2-1; TCRdb gives TRBD2 as the D gene, but with no DNA this cannot be confirmed. The V gene's germline CDR1 is MNHEY and CDR2 SMNVEV (reference sequence). CDR3 length: 14 amino acids. The CDR3: CASSPFDPQREQFF.

The CDR3 sequence: CSATLRTSGRSYNEQFF. The genes are TRBV20-1 and TRBJ2-1; TCRdb proposes TRBD2, but this gene call is untestable without DNA. This CDR3 is 17 amino acids long. Germline CDR1 and CDR2: DFQATT and SNEGSKA (reference sequence).

V is TRBV27 and J is TRBJ1-6. Germline V gives CDR1 MNHEY, CDR2 SMNVEV (reference sequence). This CDR3 has 15 amino acids. CDR3 in amino acids: CASTKWEGYNSPLHF.

This chain joins TRBV12-3 or TRBV12-4 and TRBJ2-2; TCRdb reports TRBD2, a call that lacks DNA to check it against. The CDR3 consists of 12 residues. CDR3 amino acids: CASMRDTGELFF.

The genes are TRBV5-1 and TRBJ2-5; the TCRdb D gene call, TRBD2, has no DNA to confirm it. This CDR3 is 17 amino acids long. Per germline, CDR1 SGHRS and CDR2 YFSETQ. The CDR3 is CASSSQENSREGETQYF.

The chain combines TRBV11-2 with TRBJ2-5; the D call from TCRdb, TRBD1, cannot be confirmed without DNA. This CDR3 contains 13 residues. Germline CDR1 SGHAT, CDR2 FQNNGV. CDR3: CASRGGAQETQYF.

The chain joins TRBV12-3 or TRBV12-4 to TRBJ2-1. The CDR3 has 12 amino acids. Here the CDR3 reads CASGLIVNEQFF.

The J gene is TRBJ1-5, the V gene TRBV7-2; as DNA is missing, the TRBD1 call by TCRdb cannot be tested. Germline V CDR1 and CDR2: SGHTA, FQGNSA. This CDR3 is built from 15 residues. CDR3 sequence reads: CASSLTGTGNQPQHF. The whole variable domain, filled in from reference TRBV7-2 and TRBJ1-5, reads GAGVSQSPSNKVTEKGKDVELRCDPISGHTALYWYRQSLGQGLEFLIYFQGNSAPDKSGLPSDRFSAERTGGSVSTLTIQRTQQEDSAVYLCASSLTGTGNQPQHFGDGTRLSIL.

This sequence joins TRBV5-1 and TRBJ1-5; TCRdb names TRBD1, which stays unverified in the absence of DNA. Looked up from germline, CDR1 is SGHRS and CDR2 is YFSETQ. This CDR3 has 15 amino acids. CDR3 amino acids: CASSGGAIRSQPQHF.

V gene TRBV2 combines with J gene TRBJ2-5. This CDR3 region has 15 residues. In germline, CDR1 is SNHLY, CDR2 FYNNEI. The CDR3 sequence is CASSGLQKPQETQYF.

The chain is built from TRBV2 and TRBJ2-2. Germline V lookup: CDR1 SNHLY, CDR2 FYNNEI. This CDR3 has 13 amino acids. The CDR3 protein is CASSGQLPGELFF.